Given below is one T cell receptor beta chain in context. This entry comes from a study of blood T cell repertoires in COVID-19. Original analysis: Reference gene primer amplification in the assay estimated nucleated cell counts. Assay used: immunoSEQ multiplex PCR; TCRdb lists only in-frame clones, some missing. V and J calls plus clone size are reproduced from that table; the DNA served to infer D and trimming. The sample holds some 190,000 clones, 84% seen once. Germline lookup yields CDR1 MNHNS and CDR2 SASEGT. V was trimmed by 4 bases and J by 2 bases, leaving 15 bases between them. The CDR3 spans 16 residues.

The source material was peripheral blood. The sequence derives from an older woman with active or convalescent COVID-19. The chain is built from TRBV6-1 and TRBJ2-1; possible D gene TRBD1, 6 bases. The CDR3 region is CASSVSGAPPYNEQFF. CDR3 coding DNA: TGTGCCAGCAGTGTATCAGGGGCTCCCCCCTACAATGAGCAGTTCTTC.